Following are 23 T cell receptor beta chains from one sample sequenced in a study of cytomegalovirus exposure and HLA in healthy donors. PCR employed 60 Vbeta and 13 Jbeta primers. TCRdb's copy holds only in-frame clones and misses some; the assay was immunoSEQ multiplex PCR. This repertoire shows about 160,000 clones, approximately 70% found once; its top ten account for less than 3%. Sequencing used PBMCs. Every receptor here comes from a woman in her thirties or forties in good health and CMV-seropositive.

This clone was observed a handful of times. This chain connects TRBV19 to TRBJ1-2; D might be TRBD1 (6 bases). V was clipped by 7 bases and J by 0 bases, with 12 bases between them. Germline V CDR1 and CDR2: LNHDA, SQIVND (reference sequence). There are 14 residues in the CDR3. CDR3 DNA: TGTGCCAGTACTGGCAGGGGAGCTAACTATGGCTACACCTTC. It encodes CASTGRGANYGYTF.

The chain couples TRBV5-6 to TRBJ1-6, with D uncertain. Germline CDR1 SGHDT, CDR2 YYEEEE. The CDR3 consists of 13 residues. Between the trimmed V and J ends, which lost 4 bases and 5 bases, there was a span of 7 bases. The CDR3 is CASSGGHNSPLHF. The CDR3 DNA sequence: TGTGCCAGCAGCGGAGGTCATAATTCACCCCTCCACTTT.

This chain connects TRBV29-1 to TRBJ1-5; 7 positions agree with TRBD1. CDR3 length equals 15 residues. The germline V gene encodes CDR1 SQVTM and CDR2 ANQGSEA. V shed 7 bases and J 6 bases; nucleotides not matched to a gene: 15. The CDR3, as DNA: TGCAGCGCCACAACTACCACAGGGGCGGGTCAGCCCCAGCATTTT. Translated, it gives CSATTTTGAGQPQHF.

The table lists this clone with a few counts. V and J are TRBV29-1 and TRBJ1-1; D gene ambiguous. V shed 6 bases and J shed 2 bases, with 4 bases lying between them. Germline CDR1 and CDR2: SQVTM and ANQGSEA. This CDR3 is 10 amino acids long. CDR3 in DNA: TGCAGCGTGGCAAACACTGAAGCTTTCTTT. This translates into CSVANTEAFF.

Written as DNA, the CDR3 is TGTGCCAGCAGCTTGGGGGGCCCCGGGAGCTACGAGCAGTACTTC. This sequence encodes CASSLGGPGSYEQYF. V is TRBV5-4 and J is TRBJ2-7; D is possibly TRBD2 (6 bases). Trimming removed 0 bases at V and 3 bases at J, with 13 bases between. The germline V gene encodes CDR1 SGHNT and CDR2 YYREEE (reference sequence). This CDR3 contains 15 residues.

This chain joins TRBV6-1 and TRBJ2-7; 9 bases are shared with TRBD1. The trim removed 8 bases at V and 5 bases at J, leaving 13 bases unmatched. Germline V gene data show CDR1 as MNHNS and CDR2 as SASEGT. The CDR3 spans 15 residues. CDR3 sequence (DNA): TGTGCCAGCGTCGATGGGACAGGGATTGCCCACGAGCAGTACTTC. Translated: CASVDGTGIAHEQYF.

Only a few counts were recorded for this clone. The CDR3 here is CASSLTAGAYNEQFF. CDR3 nucleotide sequence: TGTGCCAGCAGCCTTACAGCGGGAGCGTACAATGAGCAGTTCTTC. The J gene is TRBJ2-1, the V gene TRBV5-4, with 8 bases matching TRBD2. The V and J ends lost 4 bases and 4 bases, in that order; junction bases with no gene match: 7. The CDR3 runs 15 residues. Germline CDR1 SGHNT, CDR2 YYREEE (reference sequence). Supplemented by reference TRBV5-4 and TRBJ2-1, the full variable domain reads ETGVTQSPTHLIKTRGQQVTLRCSSQSGHNTVSWYQQALGQGPQFIFQYYREEENGRGNFPPRFSGLQFPNYSSELNVNALELDDSALYLCASSLTAGAYNEQFFGPGTRLTVL.

The rearrangement joins TRBV18 to TRBJ2-7; 7 bases are shared with TRBD2. Trimming took 0 bases from V and 1 from J; bases not matched to a gene: 6. The germline CDR1 and CDR2 sequences are KGHSH and LQKENI. CDR3 size: 16 residues. CDR3 in DNA: TGTGCCAGCTCACCACCAGGGAGGGGATTATCCTACGAGCAGTACTTC. Translating it yields CASSPPGRGLSYEQYF.

About this clone: One end of the junction does not line up with germline, which may come from a read error. The chain is built from TRBV7-9 and TRBJ1-5; the D gene is possibly TRBD1 (6 bases). The germline V gene has CDR1 SEHNR and CDR2 FQNEAQ (reference sequence). The CDR3 contains 17 residues. The CDR3 is CSSSLADLGQEYQPQHF. In nucleotides, the CDR3 is TGTTCCAGCAGCTTAGCTGACTTGGGACAAGAATATCAGCCCCAGCATTTT.

The CDR3 region is CASSLHLRTVNWGTEAFF. The DNA of the CDR3 is TGTGCCAGCAGTTTACATTTGAGGACAGTGAATTGGGGCACTGAAGCTTTCTTT. The V call is TRBV28, the J call TRBJ1-1, with D perhaps matching TRBD1 (6 bases). Germline loops: CDR1 MDHEN, CDR2 SYDVKM. This CDR3 spans 18 amino acids. The ends were cut back, 2 bases at V and 4 bases at J, with 23 bases in the middle.

A remark on this clone: Compared with germline, one end of the junction differs, possibly owing to a read error. This chain connects TRBV27 to TRBJ1-5; possible D gene TRBD1, 6 bases. Germline-derived CDR1 and CDR2 are MNHEY and SMNVEV (reference sequence). The CDR3 has 12 residues. CDR3: CASSSQGQSQHF. CDR3 bases: TGTGCCAGCAGTTCACAGGGTCAGTCCCAGCATTTT.

This chain connects TRBV6-1 to TRBJ1-1; D ambiguous. Deletions cut 0 bases from V and 5 bases from J, with 16 bases between. Per the germline V gene, CDR1 is MNHNS and CDR2 is SASEGT. This CDR3 comprises 16 residues. DNA for the CDR3: TGTGCCAGCAGTGAAGCGCGAACCCCCGGAGGGACTGAAGCTTTCTTT. This encodes CASSEARTPGGTEAFF.

The chain is built from TRBV7-9 and TRBJ2-3; 7 bases align to TRBD2. J was trimmed by 0 bases and V by 6 bases; bases with no gene match: 3. The CDR3 runs to 14 residues. Germline V gene lookup returns CDR1 SEHNR and CDR2 FQNEAQ (reference sequence). The CDR3 DNA is TGTGCCAGCAGTCGTAGCGGGAGCACAGATACGCAGTATTTT. Translation: CASSRSGSTDTQYF.

This clone was counted a single time. This rearrangement joins TRBV6-5 to TRBJ1-1, with 11 bases that match TRBD1. Germline V gene sequence: CDR1 MNHEY, CDR2 SVGAGI. V lost 8 bases, J lost 2 bases, and 7 bases stayed unmatched. The CDR3 is 15 residues long. CDR3 loop: CASFRDRGSNTEAFF. CDR3 bases: TGTGCCAGCTTCCGGGACAGGGGGTCCAACACTGAAGCTTTCTTT.

V usage is TRBV29-1 and J usage is TRBJ1-1, with D possibly being TRBD1 (6 bases). CDR1 is SQVTM and CDR2 is ANQGSEA in the germline V gene. This CDR3 region has 13 residues. V was pared by 4 bases and J by 8 bases, with 17 bases between. The CDR3, as DNA: TGCAGCGTTGGGGGGGGGCCTGGGAGGGAAGCTTTCTTT. Amino acid sequence: CSVGGGPGREAFF.

The gene calls are TRBV27 and TRBJ2-5; maybe TRBD1 (6 bases). Per germline, CDR1 MNHEY and CDR2 SMNVEV (reference sequence). The V gene lost 6 bases and the J gene lost 5 bases, with 16 bases spanning the gap. The CDR3 runs to 14 residues. The CDR3: CASSPMGATETQYF. The CDR3 DNA sequence: TGTGCCAGCAGCCCCATGGGGGCGACGGAGACCCAGTACTTC.

The rearrangement joins TRBV5-1 to TRBJ1-1, with 8 bases that match TRBD1. The ends lost 1 base at V and 1 base at J; junction bases unmatched: 3. The CDR3 is made up of 15 amino acids. The germline V gene has CDR1 SGHRS and CDR2 YFSETQ. Here the CDR3 reads CASSLQGAKNTEAFF. The CDR3 nucleotides are TGCGCCAGCAGCTTGCAGGGGGCTAAGAACACTGAAGCTTTCTTT.

In this sample, this clone turned up once. The rearrangement links TRBV5-1 to TRBJ2-5; 9 nucleotides line up with TRBD1. Near its end, the DNA agrees better with TRBJ2-7, so the J call may be wrong. The germline V gene encodes CDR1 SGHRS and CDR2 YFSETQ. The CDR3 contains 14 residues. The CDR3 sequence: CASSLGTGDNEQYF. Here the CDR3 DNA reads TGCGCCAGCAGCTTGGGGACAGGGGATAACGAGCAGTACTTC.

The rearrangement uses TRBV6-5 and TRBJ1-1; 9 bases map to TRBD1. The CDR3 runs 15 residues. Germline CDR1 reads MNHEY; CDR2 reads SVGAGI. Trimming cost V 5 bases and J 1 base; bases outside gene matches: 5. This chain's CDR3 is CASSKPGQGNTEAFF. For the CDR3, the DNA is TGTGCCAGCAGTAAACCGGGACAGGGGAACACTGAAGCTTTCTTT.

This clone was found a few times. The chain links TRBV6-5 to TRBJ1-1, with D uncertain. This CDR3 is 15 amino acids long. With 2 bases removed from V and 3 bases from J, the gap between germline ends came to 13 bases. CDR1 is MNHEY, CDR2 SVGAGI, per germline. The CDR3 here is CASSYTGSPHTEAFF. The CDR3 coding sequence is TGTGCCAGCAGTTACACGGGGTCCCCCCACACTGAAGCTTTCTTT.

J is TRBJ1-2 and V is TRBV14; D perhaps matches TRBD1 (5 bases). CDR3 length: 14 amino acids. Looked up from germline, CDR1 is SGHDN and CDR2 is FVKESK. Deletions cut 4 bases from V and 4 bases from J, with 13 bases between. The CDR3 loop reads CASSRTFIPYGYTF. In nucleotides, the CDR3 is TGTGCCAGCAGCCGGACATTCATCCCCTATGGCTACACCTTC.

This chain connects TRBV6-1 to TRBJ1-3; no clear D gene. V was trimmed by 2 bases and J by 1 base, leaving 9 bases between them. The CDR3 loop spans 15 amino acids. Germline values: CDR1 MNHNS, CDR2 SASEGT. For the CDR3, the DNA is TGTGCCAGCAGTGAAACGTCGGGATCTGGAAACACCATATATTTT. It specifies CASSETSGSGNTIYF.

This chain joins TRBV5-1 and TRBJ1-2, with 8 positions matching TRBD1. J lost 3 bases, V lost 2 bases, and 6 bases had no gene match. Germline loops: CDR1 SGHRS, CDR2 YFSETQ. This CDR3 is 15 amino acids long. The chain's CDR3 is CASSLETGVHYGYTF. The CDR3 bases are TGCGCCAGCAGCTTAGAGACAGGGGTCCACTATGGCTACACCTTC.